Listed here is a single TCR beta chain. How the authors handled the data: Estimated nucleated cell counts came from reference gene primer amplification. Produced via immunoSEQ multiplex PCR; TCRdb's table is partial and in-frame only. V, J and clone size derive from that table, while D and trimming were established from the DNA sequence. The sample records approximately 240,000 clones, 83% being singletons. This sample stems from a study of blood T cell repertoires in COVID-19. For the study at large: Italy, Spain and the United States were the sources of the convalescent and acute COVID-19 samples. T cells, B-cell-depleted T cells, or PBMCs supplied cDNA or gDNA.

V lost 6 bases and J lost 0, with 14 bases in between. Germline CDR1 reads MRHNA; CDR2 reads SNTAGT. The CDR3 length is 15 residues. Sequences were obtained from peripheral blood. This TCR came from a human donor in a cohort sampled during active COVID-19. J is TRBJ1-1 and V is TRBV6-4; D might be TRBD1 (6 bases). CDR3 bases: TGTGCCAGCAGAGAACAGGGTTTCATGAACACTGAAGCTTTCTTT. Its translation: CASREQGFMNTEAFF.